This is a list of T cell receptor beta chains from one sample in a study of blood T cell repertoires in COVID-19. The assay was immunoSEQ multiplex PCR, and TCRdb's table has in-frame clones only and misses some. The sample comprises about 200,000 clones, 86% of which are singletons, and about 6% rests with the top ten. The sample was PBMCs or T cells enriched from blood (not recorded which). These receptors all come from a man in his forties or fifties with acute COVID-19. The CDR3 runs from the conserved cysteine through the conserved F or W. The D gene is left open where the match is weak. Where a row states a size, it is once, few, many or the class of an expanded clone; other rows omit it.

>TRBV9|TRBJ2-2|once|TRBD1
TGTGCCAGCAGCGGGACAGGGATGTCGGGCGGGGAGCTGTTTTTT
CASSGTGMSGGELFF
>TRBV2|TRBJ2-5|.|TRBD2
TGTGCCAGCAGGGCTGGGACTAGCGGGCAAGGAGAGACCCAGTACTTC
CASRAGTSGQGETQYF
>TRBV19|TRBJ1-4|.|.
TGTGCCAGTAATGTCGGGGAAAAACTGTTTTTT
CASNVGEKLFF
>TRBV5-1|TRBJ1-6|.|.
TGCGCCAGCAGCTTGGGTTCTACAGATTTCTCAACAACACACTCACCCCTCCACTTT
CASSLGSTDFSTTHSPLHF
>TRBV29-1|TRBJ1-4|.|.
TGCAGCGTTGAAGAACAGGGTGGAGAAAAACTGTTTTTT
CSVEEQGGEKLFF
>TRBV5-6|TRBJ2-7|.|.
TGTGCCAGCAGCCTCGGGTACCGTGCCTACGAGCAGTACTTC
CASSLGYRAYEQYF
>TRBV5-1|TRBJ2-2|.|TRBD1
TGCGCCAGTGAGGACAGGGGCAACACCGGGGAGCTGTTTTTT
CASEDRGNTGELFF
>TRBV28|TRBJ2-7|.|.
TGTGCCAGCAGTTTAGGCTCGGGGTGGTCCTACGAGCAGTACTTC
CASSLGSGWSYEQYF
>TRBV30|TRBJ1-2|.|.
TGTGCCTGCAGTTATTATGGCTACACCTTC
CACSYYGYTF
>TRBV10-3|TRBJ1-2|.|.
TGTGCCATCGGAGACGGAAACTATGGCTACACCTTC
CAIGDGNYGYTF
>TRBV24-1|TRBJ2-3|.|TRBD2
TGTGCCACCAGTGACGATACTAGCGGAGCAATAGATACGCAGTATTTT
CATSDDTSGAIDTQYF
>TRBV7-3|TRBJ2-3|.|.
TGTGCCAGCAGCTTAACGCTGGACAAGGGTACAGATACGCAGTATTTT
CASSLTLDKGTDTQYF
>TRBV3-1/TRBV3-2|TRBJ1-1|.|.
TGTGCCAGCAGCCAAGCAGGGTTAGGCACTGAAGCTTTCTTT
CASSQAGLGTEAFF
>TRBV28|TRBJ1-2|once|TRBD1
TGTGCCAGCAGTTTGACAGGGGGCAGGTATGGCTACACCTTC
CASSLTGGRYGYTF
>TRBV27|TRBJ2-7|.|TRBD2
TGTGCCAGCAGGACACCGGGACTACCAAGCTACGAGCAGTACTTC
CASRTPGLPSYEQYF